This is a list of T cell receptor beta chains from one sample in a study of blood T cell repertoires in COVID-19. Profiling relied on immunoSEQ multiplex PCR, and the TCRdb table lists in-frame clones only, not all of them. Among around 250,000 clones, roughly 89% were seen once, and the ten largest hold 3%. The specimen sequenced was peripheral blood. These receptors were obtained from a woman in her 30s with active or convalescent COVID-19. Both conserved end residues are part of each CDR3. Fields, in order: V gene, clone size, D gene, J gene, CDR3 DNA, CDR3 protein. D genes are given only for firm matches. Expanded clones are given a class, and other clones once, few, many or no size at all.

v_gene: TRBV7-8
abundance: NA
d_gene: TRBD1
j_gene: TRBJ2-7
CDR3nt: TGTGCCAGCAGCACGGGACAGCCCCAGGGCGAGCAGTACTTC
CDR3aa: CASSTGQPQGEQYF

v_gene: TRBV7-9
abundance: NA
d_gene: NA
j_gene: TRBJ1-1
CDR3nt: TGTGCCAGCAGCTCACGACTGGGACCCCTTAGCGGAAACACTGAAGCTTTCTTT
CDR3aa: CASSSRLGPLSGNTEAFF

v_gene: TRBV7-6
abundance: NA
d_gene: NA
j_gene: TRBJ1-1
CDR3nt: TGTGCCAGCAGCCCCCCAAAACGGGTGAACACTGAAGCTTTCTTT
CDR3aa: CASSPPKRVNTEAFF

v_gene: TRBV4-1
abundance: NA
d_gene: NA
j_gene: TRBJ1-2
CDR3nt: TGCGCCAGCAGCCAAGAAGAGGGTAACTATGGCTACACCTTC
CDR3aa: CASSQEEGNYGYTF

v_gene: TRBV7-2
abundance: few
d_gene: TRBD2
j_gene: TRBJ2-7
CDR3nt: TGTGCCAGCAGCTTAGTAACTAGCGGGCTGAACTATATCCCCTACGAGCAGTACTTC
CDR3aa: CASSLVTSGLNYIPYEQYF

v_gene: TRBV19
abundance: NA
d_gene: NA
j_gene: TRBJ1-6
CDR3nt: TGTGCCAGTAGGGTTGATGCAGGAAATTCACCCCTCCACTTT
CDR3aa: CASRVDAGNSPLHF

v_gene: TRBV19
abundance: few
d_gene: NA
j_gene: TRBJ2-1
CDR3nt: TGTGCCAGTAGTATTTCCAGGGAGCAGTTCTTC
CDR3aa: CASSISREQFF

v_gene: TRBV5-1
abundance: NA
d_gene: TRBD2
j_gene: TRBJ2-3
CDR3nt: TGCGCCAGCAGCCCGTCCGGGACTAGCCTTAGCACAGATACGCAGTATTTT
CDR3aa: CASSPSGTSLSTDTQYF

v_gene: TRBV7-2
abundance: NA
d_gene: TRBD1
j_gene: TRBJ1-3
CDR3nt: TGTGCCAGCAGCTTAAACAGGGGGCTCTCTGGAAACACCATATATTTT
CDR3aa: CASSLNRGLSGNTIYF

v_gene: TRBV19
abundance: NA
d_gene: NA
j_gene: TRBJ1-5
CDR3nt: TGTGCCAGTAGTATAGATCCTAGTAGCAATCAGCCCCAGCATTTT
CDR3aa: CASSIDPSSNQPQHF

v_gene: TRBV9
abundance: NA
d_gene: TRBD1
j_gene: TRBJ1-6
CDR3nt: TGTGCCAGCAGCGGGGGACAGTATAATTCACCCCTCCACTTT
CDR3aa: CASSGGQYNSPLHF

v_gene: TRBV6-2/TRBV6-3
abundance: NA
d_gene: TRBD2
j_gene: TRBJ2-5
CDR3nt: TGTGCCAGCAGTAACCGGGGGGGCGGGGAGACCCAGTACTTC
CDR3aa: CASSNRGGGETQYF

v_gene: TRBV5-4
abundance: NA
d_gene: TRBD2
j_gene: TRBJ2-5
CDR3nt: TGTGCCAGCAGCTTGAGCGGGGCAAGGGAGACCCAGTACTTC
CDR3aa: CASSLSGARETQYF

v_gene: TRBV3-1/TRBV3-2
abundance: NA
d_gene: TRBD1
j_gene: TRBJ2-1
CDR3nt: TGTGCCAGCAGCCCTTCCCGGACAGGGAACTACAATGAGCAGTTCTTC
CDR3aa: CASSPSRTGNYNEQFF

v_gene: TRBV24-1
abundance: NA
d_gene: NA
j_gene: TRBJ1-2
CDR3nt: TGTGCCACCAGTGCATGGGCGGGGGATGGCTACACCTTC
CDR3aa: CATSAWAGDGYTF

v_gene: TRBV5-1
abundance: once
d_gene: TRBD2
j_gene: TRBJ2-7
CDR3nt: TGCGCCAGCAGCCGGGGGTGGGGGGGAGTATCCTACGAGCAGTACTTC
CDR3aa: CASSRGWGGVSYEQYF

v_gene: TRBV4-1
abundance: once
d_gene: TRBD1
j_gene: TRBJ2-1
CDR3nt: TGCGCCAGCAACCTACCTGGGACAGGGGGAAATGAGCAGTTCTTC
CDR3aa: CASNLPGTGGNEQFF

v_gene: TRBV5-1
abundance: NA
d_gene: NA
j_gene: TRBJ1-4
CDR3nt: TGCGCCAGCAGCGTGGAGAGTTGGGCAGTAAATGAAAAACTGTTTTTT
CDR3aa: CASSVESWAVNEKLFF

v_gene: TRBV5-1
abundance: NA
d_gene: NA
j_gene: TRBJ1-4
CDR3nt: TGCGCCAGCAGCTCAACAGGGTCTAGTGAAAAACTGTTTTTT
CDR3aa: CASSSTGSSEKLFF

v_gene: TRBV28
abundance: NA
d_gene: NA
j_gene: TRBJ2-7
CDR3nt: TGTGCCAGCAGTTTATCCTCCCCCTACGAGCAGTACTTC
CDR3aa: CASSLSSPYEQYF

v_gene: TRBV7-3
abundance: NA
d_gene: TRBD1
j_gene: TRBJ1-2
CDR3nt: TGTGCCAGCAGCTATACAGGGGCGGAGGGCTACACCTTC
CDR3aa: CASSYTGAEGYTF

v_gene: TRBV28
abundance: NA
d_gene: NA
j_gene: TRBJ1-6
CDR3nt: TGTGCCAGCAGCCCCGGACAGTGGAATTCACCCCTCCACTTT
CDR3aa: CASSPGQWNSPLHF

v_gene: TRBV6-6
abundance: NA
d_gene: NA
j_gene: TRBJ1-1
CDR3nt: TGTGCCAGCAGTTATAGGGGGGGGAACACTGAAGCTTTCTTT
CDR3aa: CASSYRGGNTEAFF

v_gene: TRBV5-5
abundance: NA
d_gene: TRBD1
j_gene: TRBJ1-2
CDR3nt: TGTGCCAGCAGCCAACAGGGGTATGGCTACACCTTC
CDR3aa: CASSQQGYGYTF

v_gene: TRBV4-1
abundance: NA
d_gene: TRBD2
j_gene: TRBJ2-1
CDR3nt: TGCGCCAGCAGCCAAGTTAGCGGGGGGGGTTCGTTCTTC
CDR3aa: CASSQVSGGGSFF

v_gene: TRBV7-2
abundance: NA
d_gene: NA
j_gene: TRBJ2-5
CDR3nt: TGTGCCAGCAGCAGGGGCAAAGAGACCCAGTACTTC
CDR3aa: CASSRGKETQYF

v_gene: TRBV7-2
abundance: NA
d_gene: TRBD1
j_gene: TRBJ1-3
CDR3nt: TGTGCCAGCAGCTCCAGACAGGGGTCGGGAAACACCATATATTTT
CDR3aa: CASSSRQGSGNTIYF

v_gene: TRBV15
abundance: NA
d_gene: TRBD1
j_gene: TRBJ2-5
CDR3nt: TGTGCCACCAGCAGAGTGGGGACAGGGGGAGAGACCCAGTACTTC
CDR3aa: CATSRVGTGGETQYF

v_gene: TRBV7-6
abundance: NA
d_gene: TRBD1
j_gene: TRBJ1-1
CDR3nt: TGTGCCAGCAGCTCCAAGGGGACAGGGGAAACTGAAGCTTTCTTT
CDR3aa: CASSSKGTGETEAFF

v_gene: TRBV10-2
abundance: few
d_gene: NA
j_gene: TRBJ1-1
CDR3nt: TGCGCCAGCAGTGAGCAGCGGTGGACTGAAGCTTTCTTT
CDR3aa: CASSEQRWTEAFF

v_gene: TRBV5-4
abundance: NA
d_gene: NA
j_gene: TRBJ1-6
CDR3nt: TGTGCCAGCAGACAGGACTATAATTCACCCCTCCACTTT
CDR3aa: CASRQDYNSPLHF

v_gene: TRBV5-1
abundance: NA
d_gene: NA
j_gene: TRBJ1-1
CDR3nt: TGCGCCAGCAGCGGAACAGTTAACACTGAAGCTTTCTTT
CDR3aa: CASSGTVNTEAFF

v_gene: TRBV27
abundance: NA
d_gene: TRBD2
j_gene: TRBJ2-3
CDR3nt: TGTGCCAGCAGTTGGTACGGGGGTAGCGGGGGGGCTACTTCCACAGATACGCAGTATTTT
CDR3aa: CASSWYGGSGGATSTDTQYF

v_gene: TRBV6-4
abundance: NA
d_gene: NA
j_gene: TRBJ2-3
CDR3nt: TGTGCCAGCAGTGATGTGGGCAGGGGCACAGATACGCAGTATTTT
CDR3aa: CASSDVGRGTDTQYF

v_gene: TRBV11-2
abundance: NA
d_gene: NA
j_gene: TRBJ2-3
CDR3nt: TGTGCCAGCAGCACCCGAGCCTTCACTAGCACAGATACGCAGTATTTT
CDR3aa: CASSTRAFTSTDTQYF

v_gene: TRBV14
abundance: NA
d_gene: TRBD2
j_gene: TRBJ2-1
CDR3nt: TGTGCCAGCAGCCAAGCGGGGGGGCATAGGTATGAGCAGTTCTTC
CDR3aa: CASSQAGGHRYEQFF

v_gene: TRBV18
abundance: NA
d_gene: TRBD1
j_gene: TRBJ1-4
CDR3nt: TGTGCCAGCTCACTTATACGGGGGACAGATAATGAAAAACTGTTTTTT
CDR3aa: CASSLIRGTDNEKLFF

v_gene: TRBV30
abundance: NA
d_gene: TRBD2
j_gene: TRBJ2-3
CDR3nt: TGTGCCTGGAGTCCAGGGAGGGGCACAGATACGCAGTATTTT
CDR3aa: CAWSPGRGTDTQYF

v_gene: TRBV30
abundance: few
d_gene: TRBD1
j_gene: TRBJ1-5
CDR3nt: TGTGCCTGGAGGTTGACAGGGGGCTTCAATCAGCCCCAGCATTTT
CDR3aa: CAWRLTGGFNQPQHF

v_gene: TRBV3-1/TRBV3-2
abundance: NA
d_gene: TRBD1
j_gene: TRBJ1-4
CDR3nt: TGTGCCAGCAGCCAACTCTCGCGACAGGGGACTGAAAAACTGTTTTTT
CDR3aa: CASSQLSRQGTEKLFF

v_gene: TRBV7-9
abundance: NA
d_gene: NA
j_gene: TRBJ1-2
CDR3nt: TGTGCCAGCAGCTCTTCACCGACGGGCTATGGCTACACCTTC
CDR3aa: CASSSSPTGYGYTF

v_gene: TRBV5-8
abundance: NA
d_gene: NA
j_gene: TRBJ2-1
CDR3nt: TGTGCCAGCAGACAAACAGTGTACAATGAGCAGTTCTTC
CDR3aa: CASRQTVYNEQFF

v_gene: TRBV27
abundance: NA
d_gene: TRBD1
j_gene: TRBJ1-5
CDR3nt: TGTGCCAGCAGAAAACAGGGGTTTGGACAGCCCCAGCATTTT
CDR3aa: CASRKQGFGQPQHF

v_gene: TRBV30
abundance: once
d_gene: NA
j_gene: TRBJ2-7
CDR3nt: TGTGCCTGGAGTGTTAGTGCAGGCTACGAGCAGTACTTC
CDR3aa: CAWSVSAGYEQYF

v_gene: TRBV25-1
abundance: NA
d_gene: TRBD1
j_gene: TRBJ1-4
CDR3nt: TGTGCCAGCAGAAGACAGGGGGCTGGGGAAAAACTGTTTTTT
CDR3aa: CASRRQGAGEKLFF

v_gene: TRBV14
abundance: NA
d_gene: NA
j_gene: TRBJ1-6
CDR3nt: TGTGCCAGCAGCCAGAGACAGGTTTCACCCCTCCACTTT
CDR3aa: CASSQRQVSPLHF

v_gene: TRBV18
abundance: once
d_gene: TRBD1
j_gene: TRBJ1-2
CDR3nt: TGTGCCAGCTCGCAGTTTATGACAGGGGAGGACTATGGCTACACCTTC
CDR3aa: CASSQFMTGEDYGYTF

v_gene: TRBV18
abundance: NA
d_gene: NA
j_gene: TRBJ1-3
CDR3nt: TGTGCCAGCTCACCACTCCCGGCGGTCGGATCTGGAAACACCATATATTTT
CDR3aa: CASSPLPAVGSGNTIYF

v_gene: TRBV19
abundance: NA
d_gene: NA
j_gene: TRBJ1-1
CDR3nt: TGTGCCAGTAAATTTAGACGCGGCCAAAGAGACACTGAAGCTTTCTTT
CDR3aa: CASKFRRGQRDTEAFF

v_gene: TRBV11-3
abundance: NA
d_gene: NA
j_gene: TRBJ2-3
CDR3nt: TGTGCCAGCAGCGCGGCGGGGGATACGCAGTATTTT
CDR3aa: CASSAAGDTQYF